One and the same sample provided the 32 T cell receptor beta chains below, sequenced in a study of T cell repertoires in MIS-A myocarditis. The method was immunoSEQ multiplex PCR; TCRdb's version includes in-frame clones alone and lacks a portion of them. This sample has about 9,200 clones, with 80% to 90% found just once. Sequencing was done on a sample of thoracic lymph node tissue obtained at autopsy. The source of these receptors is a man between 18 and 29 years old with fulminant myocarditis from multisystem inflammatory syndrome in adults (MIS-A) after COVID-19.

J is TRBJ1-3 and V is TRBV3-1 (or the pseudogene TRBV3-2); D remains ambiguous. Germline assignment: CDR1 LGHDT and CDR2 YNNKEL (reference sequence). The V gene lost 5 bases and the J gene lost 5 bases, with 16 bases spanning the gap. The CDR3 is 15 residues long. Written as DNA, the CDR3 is TGTGCCAGCAGCACGATCCGTCACGCACGAAACACCATATATTTT. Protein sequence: CASSTIRHARNTIYF.

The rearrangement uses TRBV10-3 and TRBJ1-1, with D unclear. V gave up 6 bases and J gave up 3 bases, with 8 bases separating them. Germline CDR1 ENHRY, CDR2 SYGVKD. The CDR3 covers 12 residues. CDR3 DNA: TGTGCCATCAGCCCTGCGGACACTGAAGCTTTCTTT. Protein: CAISPADTEAFF.

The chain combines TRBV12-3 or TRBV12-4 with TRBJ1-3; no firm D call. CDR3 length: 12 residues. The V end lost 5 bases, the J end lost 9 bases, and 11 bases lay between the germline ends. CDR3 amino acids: CASSRSWVTIYF. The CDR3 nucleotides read TGTGCCAGCAGTCGGTCGTGGGTCACCATATATTTT.

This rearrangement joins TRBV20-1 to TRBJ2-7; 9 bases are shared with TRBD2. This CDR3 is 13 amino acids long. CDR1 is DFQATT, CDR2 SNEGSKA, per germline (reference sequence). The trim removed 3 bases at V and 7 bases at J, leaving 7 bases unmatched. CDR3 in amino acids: CSASRAGGGEQYF. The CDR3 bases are TGCAGTGCTAGTCGAGCGGGAGGTGGGGAGCAGTACTTC.

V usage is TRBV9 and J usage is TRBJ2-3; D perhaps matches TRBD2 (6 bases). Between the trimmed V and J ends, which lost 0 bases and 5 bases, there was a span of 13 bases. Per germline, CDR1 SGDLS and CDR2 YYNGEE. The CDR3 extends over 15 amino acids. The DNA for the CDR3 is TGTGCCAGCAGCGTAGGGGCGGGTAGCGGAGATACGCAGTATTTT. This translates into CASSVGAGSGDTQYF.

CDR3 amino acids: CSASSLSNQPQHF. DNA of the CDR3: TGCAGTGCTAGTTCTCTGAGCAATCAGCCCCAGCATTTT. The chain joins TRBV20-1 to TRBJ1-5; no clear D. With 3 bases removed from V and 1 base from J, the gap between germline ends came to 7 bases. The CDR3 sequence is 13 residues long. CDR1 is DFQATT and CDR2 is SNEGSKA in the germline V gene (reference sequence).

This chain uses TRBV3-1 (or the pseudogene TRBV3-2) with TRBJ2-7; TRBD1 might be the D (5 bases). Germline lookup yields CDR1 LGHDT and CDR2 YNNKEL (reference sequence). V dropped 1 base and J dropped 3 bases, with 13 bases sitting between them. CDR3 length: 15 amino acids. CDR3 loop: CASSQAQGWVYEQYF. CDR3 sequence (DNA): TGTGCCAGCAGCCAAGCTCAGGGATGGGTCTACGAGCAGTACTTC.

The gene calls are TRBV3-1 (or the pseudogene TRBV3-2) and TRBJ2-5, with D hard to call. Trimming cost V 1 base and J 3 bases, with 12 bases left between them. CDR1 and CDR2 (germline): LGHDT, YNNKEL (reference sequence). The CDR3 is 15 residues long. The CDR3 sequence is CASSQGGVGKETQYF. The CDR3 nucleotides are TGTGCCAGCAGCCAAGGTGGGGTCGGTAAAGAGACCCAGTACTTC.

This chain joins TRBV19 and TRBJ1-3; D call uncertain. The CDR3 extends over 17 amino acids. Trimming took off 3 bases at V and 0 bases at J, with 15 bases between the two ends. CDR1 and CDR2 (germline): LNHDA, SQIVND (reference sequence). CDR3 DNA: TGTGCCAGTAGTATTGGGCAAATGCCAAGCTCTGGAAACACCATATATTTT. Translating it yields CASSIGQMPSSGNTIYF.

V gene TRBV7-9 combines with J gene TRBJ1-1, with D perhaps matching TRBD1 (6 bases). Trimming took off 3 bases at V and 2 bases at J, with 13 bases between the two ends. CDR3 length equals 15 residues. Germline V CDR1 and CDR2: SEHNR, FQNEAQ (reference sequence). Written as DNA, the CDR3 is TGTGCCAGCAGCTTTGGACCGGGACAAAACACTGAAGCTTTCTTT. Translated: CASSFGPGQNTEAFF.

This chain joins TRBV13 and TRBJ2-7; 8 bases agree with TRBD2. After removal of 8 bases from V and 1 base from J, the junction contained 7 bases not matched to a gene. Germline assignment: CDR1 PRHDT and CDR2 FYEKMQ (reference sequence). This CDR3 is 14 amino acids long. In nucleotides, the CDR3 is TGTGCCAGCGCCGGGGGACTAGGATCCTACGAGCAGTACTTC. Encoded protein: CASAGGLGSYEQYF.

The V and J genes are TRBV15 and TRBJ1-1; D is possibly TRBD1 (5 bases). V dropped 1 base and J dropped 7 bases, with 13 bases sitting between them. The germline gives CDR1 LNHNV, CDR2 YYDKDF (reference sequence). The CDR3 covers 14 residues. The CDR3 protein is CATSRGGRGGEAFF. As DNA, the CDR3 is TGTGCCACCAGCAGAGGGGGTAGGGGCGGTGAAGCTTTCTTT.

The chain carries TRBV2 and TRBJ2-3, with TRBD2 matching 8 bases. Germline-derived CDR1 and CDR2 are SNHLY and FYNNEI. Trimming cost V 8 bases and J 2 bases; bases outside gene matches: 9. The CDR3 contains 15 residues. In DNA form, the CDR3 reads TGTGCCAGCGGAGAACCCGGGGGGGCCACAGATACGCAGTATTTT. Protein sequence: CASGEPGGATDTQYF.

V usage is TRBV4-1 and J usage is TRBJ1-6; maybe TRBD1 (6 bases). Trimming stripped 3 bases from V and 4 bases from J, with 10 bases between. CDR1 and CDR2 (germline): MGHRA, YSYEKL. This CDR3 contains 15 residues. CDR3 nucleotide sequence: TGCGCCAGCAGCCACGCAGGGGAATATAATTCACCCCTCCACTTT. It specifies CASSHAGEYNSPLHF.

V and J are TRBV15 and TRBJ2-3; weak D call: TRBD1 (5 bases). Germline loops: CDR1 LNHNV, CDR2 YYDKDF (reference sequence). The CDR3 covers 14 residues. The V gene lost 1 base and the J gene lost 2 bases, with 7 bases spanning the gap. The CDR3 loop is CATSRGGYTDTQYF. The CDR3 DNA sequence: TGTGCCACCAGCAGAGGGGGCTACACAGATACGCAGTATTTT.

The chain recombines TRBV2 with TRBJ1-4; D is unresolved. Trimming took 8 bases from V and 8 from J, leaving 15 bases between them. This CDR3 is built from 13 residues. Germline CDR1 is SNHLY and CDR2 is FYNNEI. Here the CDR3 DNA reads TGTGCCAGCGGCCAAGAGATCCGGGAAAAACTGTTTTTT. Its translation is CASGQEIREKLFF.

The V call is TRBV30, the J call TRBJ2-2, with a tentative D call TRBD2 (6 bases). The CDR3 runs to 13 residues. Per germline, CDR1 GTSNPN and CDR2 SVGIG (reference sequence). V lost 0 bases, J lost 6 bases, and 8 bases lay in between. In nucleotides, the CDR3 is TGTGCCTGGAGTGTACGGGAGTCCGGGGAGCTGTTTTTT. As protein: CAWSVRESGELFF.

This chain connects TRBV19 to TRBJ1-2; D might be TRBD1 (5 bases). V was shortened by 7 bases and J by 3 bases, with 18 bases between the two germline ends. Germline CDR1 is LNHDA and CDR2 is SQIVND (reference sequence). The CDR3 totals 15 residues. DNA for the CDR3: TGTGCCAGTAACCCTAATGAGGGGTTCTACTATGGCTACACCTTC. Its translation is CASNPNEGFYYGYTF. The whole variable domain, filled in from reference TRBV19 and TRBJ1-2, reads DGGITQSPKYLFRKEGQNVTLSCEQNLNHDAMYWYRQDPGQGLRLIYYSQIVNDFQKGDIAEGYSVSREKKESFPLTVTSAQKNPTAFYLCASNPNEGFYYGYTFGSGTRLTVV.

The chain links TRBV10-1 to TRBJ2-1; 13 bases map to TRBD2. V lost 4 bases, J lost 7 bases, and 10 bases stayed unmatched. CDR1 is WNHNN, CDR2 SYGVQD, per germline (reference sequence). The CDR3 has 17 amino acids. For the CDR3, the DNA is TGCGCCAGCAGTGGGCCCCCGCGACTAGCGGGAGGTAATGAGCAGTTCTTC. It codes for CASSGPPRLAGGNEQFF.

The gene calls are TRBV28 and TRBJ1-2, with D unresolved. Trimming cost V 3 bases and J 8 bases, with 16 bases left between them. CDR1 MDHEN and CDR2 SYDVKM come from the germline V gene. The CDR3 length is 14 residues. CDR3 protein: CASSFLGRDSGYTF. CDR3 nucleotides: TGTGCCAGCAGTTTTTTAGGGCGGGATTCGGGCTACACCTTC.

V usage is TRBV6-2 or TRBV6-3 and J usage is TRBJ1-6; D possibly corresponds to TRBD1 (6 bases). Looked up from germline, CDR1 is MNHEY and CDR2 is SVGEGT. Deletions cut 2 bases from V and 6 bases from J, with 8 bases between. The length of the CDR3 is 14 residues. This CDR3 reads CASSYRDINSPLHF. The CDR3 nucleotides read TGTGCCAGCAGTTACCGGGACATTAATTCACCCCTCCACTTT.

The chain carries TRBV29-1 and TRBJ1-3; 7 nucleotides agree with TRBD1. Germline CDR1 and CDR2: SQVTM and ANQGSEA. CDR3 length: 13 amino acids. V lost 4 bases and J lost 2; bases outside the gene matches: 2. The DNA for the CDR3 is TGCAGCGTTGGGACAGGTACTGGAAACACCATATATTTT. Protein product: CSVGTGTGNTIYF.

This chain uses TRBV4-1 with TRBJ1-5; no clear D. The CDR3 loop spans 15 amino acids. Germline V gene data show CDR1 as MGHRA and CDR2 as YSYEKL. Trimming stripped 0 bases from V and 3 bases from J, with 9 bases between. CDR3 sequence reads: CASSQEGINNQPQHF. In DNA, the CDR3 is TGCGCCAGCAGCCAAGAGGGCATAAACAATCAGCCCCAGCATTTT.

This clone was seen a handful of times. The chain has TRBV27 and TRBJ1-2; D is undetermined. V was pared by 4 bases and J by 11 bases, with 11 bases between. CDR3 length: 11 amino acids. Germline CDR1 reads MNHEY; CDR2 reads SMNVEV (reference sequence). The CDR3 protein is CASSCRADYTF. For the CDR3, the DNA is TGTGCCAGCAGTTGTAGGGCAGATTACACCTTC.

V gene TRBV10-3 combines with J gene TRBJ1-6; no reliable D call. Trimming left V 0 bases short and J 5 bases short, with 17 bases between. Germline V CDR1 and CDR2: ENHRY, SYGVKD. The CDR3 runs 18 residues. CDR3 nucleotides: TGTGCCATCAGTGAGTCGTTGTCTGTGAGCCAGAATAATTCACCCCTCCACTTT. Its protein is CAISESLSVSQNNSPLHF.

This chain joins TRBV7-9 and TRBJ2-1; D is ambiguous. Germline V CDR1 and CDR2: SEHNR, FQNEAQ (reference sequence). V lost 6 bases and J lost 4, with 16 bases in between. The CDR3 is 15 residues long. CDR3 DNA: TGTGCCAGCAGTACGACTGGTGTGGGGTACAATGAGCAGTTCTTC. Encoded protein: CASSTTGVGYNEQFF.

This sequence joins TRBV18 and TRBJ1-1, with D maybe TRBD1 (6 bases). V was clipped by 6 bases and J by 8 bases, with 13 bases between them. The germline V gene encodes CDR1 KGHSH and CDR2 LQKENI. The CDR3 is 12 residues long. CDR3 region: CASSLGGQEAFF. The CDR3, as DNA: TGTGCCAGCTCCTTGGGGGGGCAAGAAGCTTTCTTT.

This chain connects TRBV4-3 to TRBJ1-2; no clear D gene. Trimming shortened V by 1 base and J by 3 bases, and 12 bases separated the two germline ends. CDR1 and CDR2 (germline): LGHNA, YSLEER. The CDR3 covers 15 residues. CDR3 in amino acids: CASSQALRNHYGYTF. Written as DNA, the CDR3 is TGCGCCAGCAGCCAAGCCCTCAGAAACCACTATGGCTACACCTTC.

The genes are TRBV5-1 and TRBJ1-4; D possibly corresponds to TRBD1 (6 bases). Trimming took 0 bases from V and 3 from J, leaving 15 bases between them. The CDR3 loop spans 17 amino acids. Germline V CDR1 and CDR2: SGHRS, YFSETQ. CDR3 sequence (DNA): TGCGCCAGCAGCTTGGAGACAGGCTTCGCTGCTAATGAAAAACTGTTTTTT. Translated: CASSLETGFAANEKLFF.

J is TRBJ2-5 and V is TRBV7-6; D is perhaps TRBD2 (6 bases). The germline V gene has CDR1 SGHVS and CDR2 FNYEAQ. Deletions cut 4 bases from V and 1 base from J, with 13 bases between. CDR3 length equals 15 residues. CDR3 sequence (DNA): TGTGCCAGCAGCTCCCCGCCCGGGGGCCAAGAGACCCAGTACTTC. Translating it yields CASSSPPGGQETQYF.

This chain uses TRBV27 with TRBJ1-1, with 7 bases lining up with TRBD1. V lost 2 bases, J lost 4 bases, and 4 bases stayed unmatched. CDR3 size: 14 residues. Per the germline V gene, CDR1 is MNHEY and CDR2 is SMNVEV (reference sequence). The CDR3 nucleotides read TGTGCCAGCAGTTTAACAGGGGTTGGCACTGAAGCTTTCTTT. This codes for CASSLTGVGTEAFF.

CDR3 bases: TGTGCCAGCAGCCAAAGGGTAGGGGGCTGCTACAATGAGCAGTTCTTC. Translation gives CASSQRVGGCYNEQFF. The genes are TRBV3-1 (or the pseudogene TRBV3-2) and TRBJ2-1, with 7 bases matching TRBD1. Per the germline V gene, CDR1 is LGHDT and CDR2 is YNNKEL (reference sequence). V shed 2 bases and J 3 bases; nucleotides not matched to a gene: 7. The length of the CDR3 is 16 residues.